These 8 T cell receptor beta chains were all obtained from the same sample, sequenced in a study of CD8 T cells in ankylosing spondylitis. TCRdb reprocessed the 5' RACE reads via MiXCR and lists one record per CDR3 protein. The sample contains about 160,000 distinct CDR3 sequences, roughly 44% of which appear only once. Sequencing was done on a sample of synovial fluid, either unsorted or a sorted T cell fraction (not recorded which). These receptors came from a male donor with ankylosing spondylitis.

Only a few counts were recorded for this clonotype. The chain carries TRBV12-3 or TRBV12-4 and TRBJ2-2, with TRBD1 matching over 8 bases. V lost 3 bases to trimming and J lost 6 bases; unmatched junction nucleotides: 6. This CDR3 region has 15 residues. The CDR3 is CASSFSRGRPGELFF. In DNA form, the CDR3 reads TGTGCCAGCAGTTTTAGCAGGGGGCGCCCCGGGGAGCTGTTTTTT.

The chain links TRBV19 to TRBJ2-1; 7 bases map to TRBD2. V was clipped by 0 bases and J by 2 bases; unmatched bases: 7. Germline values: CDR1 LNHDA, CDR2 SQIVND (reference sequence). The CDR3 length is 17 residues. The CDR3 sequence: CASSIDRLAKTYNEQFF. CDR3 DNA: TGTGCCAGTAGTATAGATCGACTAGCAAAAACCTACAATGAGCAGTTCTTC.

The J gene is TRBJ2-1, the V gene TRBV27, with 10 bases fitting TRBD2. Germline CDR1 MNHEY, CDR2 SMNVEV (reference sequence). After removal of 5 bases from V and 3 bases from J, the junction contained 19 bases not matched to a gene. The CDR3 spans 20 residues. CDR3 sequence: CASSQNPWVLAGNLYNEQFF. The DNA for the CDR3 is TGTGCCAGCAGTCAAAACCCTTGGGTACTAGCGGGGAACCTCTACAATGAGCAGTTCTTC.

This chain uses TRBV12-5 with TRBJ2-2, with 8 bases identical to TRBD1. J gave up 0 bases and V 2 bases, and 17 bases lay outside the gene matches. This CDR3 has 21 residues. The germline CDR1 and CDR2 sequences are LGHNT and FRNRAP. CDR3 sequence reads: CASGLPTIPGTGDSNTGELFF. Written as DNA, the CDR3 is TGTGCTAGTGGTTTGCCAACAATCCCCGGGACAGGAGATTCGAACACCGGGGAGCTGTTTTTT.

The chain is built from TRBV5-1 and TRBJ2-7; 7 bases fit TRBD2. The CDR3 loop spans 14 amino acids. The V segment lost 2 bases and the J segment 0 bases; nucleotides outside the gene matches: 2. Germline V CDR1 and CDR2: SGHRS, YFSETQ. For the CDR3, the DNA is TGCGCCAGCAGCTTTGAGCGGGGCTCCTACGAGCAGTACTTC. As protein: CASSFERGSYEQYF.

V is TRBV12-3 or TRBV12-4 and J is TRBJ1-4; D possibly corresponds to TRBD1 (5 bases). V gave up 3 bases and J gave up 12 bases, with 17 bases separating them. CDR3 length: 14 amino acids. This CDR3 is CASSFSDSLEELFF. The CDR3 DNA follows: TGTGCCAGCAGTTTTTCCGACAGCCTTGAGGAACTGTTTTTT.

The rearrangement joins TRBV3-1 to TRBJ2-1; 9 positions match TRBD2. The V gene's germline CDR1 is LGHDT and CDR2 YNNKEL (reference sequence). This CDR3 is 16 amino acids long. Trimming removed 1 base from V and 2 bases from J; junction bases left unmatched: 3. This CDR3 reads CASSQGGLAAYNEQFF. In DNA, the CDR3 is TGTGCCAGCAGCCAAGGGGGACTAGCCGCCTACAATGAGCAGTTCTTC.

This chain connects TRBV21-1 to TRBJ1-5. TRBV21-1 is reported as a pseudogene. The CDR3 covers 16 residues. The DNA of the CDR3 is TGTGCCAGCAGCAAAGCGTCAGGCTATAGCAATCAGCCCCAGCATTTT. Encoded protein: CASSKASGYSNQPQHF.